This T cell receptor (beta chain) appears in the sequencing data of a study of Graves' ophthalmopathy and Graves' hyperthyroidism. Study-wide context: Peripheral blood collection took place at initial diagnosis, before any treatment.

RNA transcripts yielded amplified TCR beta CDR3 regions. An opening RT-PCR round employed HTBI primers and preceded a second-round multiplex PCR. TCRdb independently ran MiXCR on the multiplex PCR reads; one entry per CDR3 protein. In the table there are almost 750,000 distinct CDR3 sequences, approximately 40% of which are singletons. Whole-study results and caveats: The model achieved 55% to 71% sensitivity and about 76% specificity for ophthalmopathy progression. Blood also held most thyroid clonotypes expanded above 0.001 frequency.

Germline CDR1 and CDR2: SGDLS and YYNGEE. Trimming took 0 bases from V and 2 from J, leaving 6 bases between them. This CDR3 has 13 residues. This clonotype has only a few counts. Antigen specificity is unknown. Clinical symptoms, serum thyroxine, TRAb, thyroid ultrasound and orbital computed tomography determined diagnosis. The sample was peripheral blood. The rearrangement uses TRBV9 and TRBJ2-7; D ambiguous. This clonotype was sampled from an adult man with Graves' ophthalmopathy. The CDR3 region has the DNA TGTGCCAGCAGCGTAGTTCCCGCCTACGAGCAGTACTTC. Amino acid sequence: CASSVVPAYEQYF.